A single sample gave rise to the 14 T cell receptor beta chains below, sequenced in a study of blood T cell repertoires in COVID-19. Clones were read by immunoSEQ multiplex PCR, and TCRdb kept only the in-frame ones, dropping some. The sample shows 54,000 or so clones, 80% to 85% of them seen only once. Material for sequencing was peripheral blood. These TCRs come from a woman in her fifties or sixties with acute or convalescent COVID-19.

The V and J genes are TRBV5-4 and TRBJ2-7; D may be TRBD1 (6 bases). The germline V gene has CDR1 SGHNT and CDR2 YYREEE (reference sequence). CDR3 length: 15 residues. Trimming took 6 bases from V and 2 from J, leaving 18 bases between them. CDR3 sequence (DNA): TGTGCCAGCACCTCGACAGGAGAGGGGACCTACGAGCAGTACTTC. It is translated as CASTSTGEGTYEQYF.

This clone was seen a single time. The CDR3: CASSTGQGRTNEKLFF. The CDR3 DNA follows: TGTGCCAGCAGCACAGGACAGGGGAGGACTAATGAAAAACTGTTTTTT. This chain links TRBV7-9 with TRBJ1-4, with 9 bases that match TRBD1. With 5 bases clipped from V and 2 bases from J, the junction kept 6 bases outside the gene matches. CDR1 SEHNR and CDR2 FQNEAQ come from the germline V gene (reference sequence). CDR3 length: 16 amino acids.

For the CDR3, the DNA is TGTGCCAGCAGCTTGGCAACAGGGGCTGGCTACACCTTC. Its protein product is CASSLATGAGYTF. The chain is built from TRBV5-4 and TRBJ1-2, with 7 bases lining up with TRBD1. This CDR3 is built from 13 residues. The junction had 3 bases not matched to a gene; V was cut back by 0 bases and J by 7 bases. Germline V CDR1 and CDR2: SGHNT, YYREEE (reference sequence).

The V call is TRBV2, the J call TRBJ1-5, with 7 positions matching TRBD1. Trimming at V came to 4 bases and at J to 7 bases, leaving 4 bases not matched to a gene. Germline values: CDR1 SNHLY, CDR2 FYNNEI. The CDR3 loop spans 13 amino acids. The CDR3 DNA sequence: TGTGCCAGCAGTGGACAGGGTGGGCAGCCCCAGCATTTT. It yields the protein CASSGQGGQPQHF.

The chain is built from TRBV5-5 and TRBJ2-7, with D tentatively TRBD2 (5 bases). V shed 0 bases and J shed 3 bases, with 19 bases lying between them. Germline V gene lookup returns CDR1 SGHKS and CDR2 YYEKEE (reference sequence). The CDR3 is 17 amino acids. CDR3 DNA: TGTGCCAGCAGCTTGGCGGGGTTCAGCGATCCAAACTACGAGCAGTACTTC. It specifies CASSLAGFSDPNYEQYF.

The chain has TRBV5-6 and TRBJ2-3, with a tentative D call TRBD1 (5 bases). Per the germline V gene, CDR1 is SGHDT and CDR2 is YYEEEE. V lost 1 base and J lost 4, with 16 bases in between. This CDR3 has 16 residues. The CDR3 nucleotides read TGTGCCAGCAGCTTGCAGGGTGTAGTGAGCTCAGATACGCAGTATTTT. Its translation: CASSLQGVVSSDTQYF. The full variable domain, its missing parts supplied by reference TRBV5-6 and TRBJ2-3, is DAGVTQSPTHLIKTRGQQVTLRCSPKSGHDTVSWYQQALGQGPQFIFQYYEEEERQRGNFPDRFSGHQFPNYSSELNVNALLLGDSALYLCASSLQGVVSSDTQYFGPGTRLTVL.

The rearrangement links TRBV5-3 to TRBJ2-7; perhaps TRBD1 as D (6 bases). TRBV5-3 is an open reading frame whose function is uncertain. Trimming took off 3 bases at V and 9 bases at J, with 13 bases between the two ends. CDR3 length: 12 amino acids. For the CDR3, the DNA is TGTGCCAGAAGCTCCTACAGGGTGGGGCAGTACTTC. This codes for CARSSYRVGQYF.

V and J are TRBV10-3 and TRBJ1-2; 8 bases are a match to TRBD1. Trimming cost V 2 bases and J 5 bases; bases outside gene matches: 4. The CDR3 is made up of 14 amino acids. Germline V gives CDR1 ENHRY, CDR2 SYGVKD. The CDR3 nucleotides are TGTGCCATCAGTGAGGGACAGGGTTGGTATGGCTACACCTTC. Its translation: CAISEGQGWYGYTF.

The chain employs TRBV19 and TRBJ2-7, with 9 positions matching TRBD1. The CDR3 length is 15 residues. CDR1 and CDR2 (germline): LNHDA, SQIVND (reference sequence). Losses at the gene ends were 2 bases for V and 5 bases for J; bases not matched to a gene: 7. The CDR3, as DNA: TGTGCCAGTAGTATAAGGGGACAGGGTTCCAACGAGCAGTACTTC. Residues: CASSIRGQGSNEQYF.

This chain uses TRBV4-1 with TRBJ1-1; the D gene is possibly TRBD1 (5 bases). Germline CDR1 MGHRA, CDR2 YSYEKL. V dropped 1 base and J dropped 1 base, with 10 bases sitting between them. The CDR3 has 15 amino acids. This CDR3 is CASSQVDRQNTEAFF. CDR3 nucleotides: TGCGCCAGCAGCCAAGTAGACAGACAGAACACTGAAGCTTTCTTT.

V usage is TRBV5-4 and J usage is TRBJ2-3, with 7 bases aligning to TRBD2. The CDR3 is 16 residues long. Germline V gene lookup returns CDR1 SGHNT and CDR2 YYREEE (reference sequence). Germline trimming cut 4 bases from V and 4 bases from J; bases unmatched to any gene: 12. The CDR3 protein is CASSVGRDYRADTQYF. As DNA, the CDR3 is TGTGCCAGCAGCGTAGGTAGGGACTATCGGGCAGATACGCAGTATTTT.

The chain has TRBV7-2 and TRBJ2-2; 8 nucleotides agree with TRBD1. CDR1 SGHTA and CDR2 FQGNSA come from the germline V gene. The CDR3 runs to 16 residues. The V and J ends lost 3 bases and 1 base, in that order; junction bases with no gene match: 4. Here the CDR3 DNA reads TGTGCCAGCAGCTTTTCAGGGGGCTTGAACACCGGGGAGCTGTTTTTT. Translated: CASSFSGGLNTGELFF. The full variable domain, its missing parts supplied by reference TRBV7-2 and TRBJ2-2, is GAGVSQSPSNKVTEKGKDVELRCDPISGHTALYWYRQSLGQGLEFLIYFQGNSAPDKSGLPSDRFSAERTGGSVSTLTIQRTQQEDSAVYLCASSFSGGLNTGELFFGEGSRLTVL.

V gene TRBV19 combines with J gene TRBJ1-3, with 7 bases lining up with TRBD1. The CDR3 loop spans 15 amino acids. Germline-derived CDR1 and CDR2 are LNHDA and SQIVND (reference sequence). V was clipped by 6 bases and J by 2 bases; unmatched bases: 7. In DNA, the CDR3 is TGTGCCAGTAGGCTACAGGGGTTGACTGGAAACACCATATATTTT. Translating it yields CASRLQGLTGNTIYF. Filled out from reference TRBV19 and TRBJ1-3, the complete variable domain reads DGGITQSPKYLFRKEGQNVTLSCEQNLNHDAMYWYRQDPGQGLRLIYYSQIVNDFQKGDIAEGYSVSREKKESFPLTVTSAQKNPTAFYLCASRLQGLTGNTIYFGEGSWLTVV.

CDR3 DNA: TGTGCCAGCTCACAGGCCAACAGGGATACTGAAGCTTTCTTT. Protein product: CASSQANRDTEAFF. V usage is TRBV18 and J usage is TRBJ1-1; D might be TRBD1 (6 bases). The CDR3 has 14 amino acids. The V gene lost 4 bases and the J gene lost 5 bases, with 14 bases spanning the gap. Germline assignment: CDR1 KGHSH and CDR2 LQKENI.